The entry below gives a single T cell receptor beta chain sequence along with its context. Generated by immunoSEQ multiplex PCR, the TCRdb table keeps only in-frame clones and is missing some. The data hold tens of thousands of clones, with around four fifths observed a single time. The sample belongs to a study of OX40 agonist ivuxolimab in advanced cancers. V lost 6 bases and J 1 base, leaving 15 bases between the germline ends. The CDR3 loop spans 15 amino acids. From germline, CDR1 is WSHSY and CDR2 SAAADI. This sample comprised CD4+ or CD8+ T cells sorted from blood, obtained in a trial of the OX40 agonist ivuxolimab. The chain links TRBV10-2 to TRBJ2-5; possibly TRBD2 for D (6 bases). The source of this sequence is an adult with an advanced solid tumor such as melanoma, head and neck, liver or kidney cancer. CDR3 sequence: CASSVSGVSQETQYF. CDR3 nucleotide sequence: TGCGCCAGCAGCGTCTCGGGGGTGTCCCAAGAGACCCAGTACTTC.